Each of the 21 T cell receptor beta chains below was sequenced from the same sample in a study of blood T cells in healthy people across ages. The use of a sample-barcoded 5' primer and a J-beta primer mix characterized a second PCR of about 7 to 12 cycles. TCRdb re-derived calls from the 5' RACE reads in MiXCR, one entry per CDR3 protein. The sample has some 1.5 million distinct CDR3 sequences, 40% to 45% seen once. The sample comprised blood. These receptor sequences come from a young woman in good health.

This clonotype was observed a few times. The chain uses TRBV15 and TRBJ2-1; D is possibly TRBD1 (6 bases). The CDR3 extends over 15 amino acids. Germline-derived CDR1 and CDR2 are LNHNV and YYDKDF (reference sequence). V shed 0 bases and J shed 2 bases, with 8 bases lying between them. CDR3 in amino acids: CATSREGGAYNEQFF. CDR3 bases: TGTGCCACCAGCAGAGAAGGGGGAGCCTACAATGAGCAGTTCTTC.

This clonotype was seen only a few times. The chain recombines TRBV6-1 with TRBJ2-7, with D hard to call. Germline values: CDR1 MNHNS, CDR2 SASEGT. Between the trimmed V and J ends, which lost 2 bases and 7 bases, there was a span of 6 bases. The CDR3 has 11 residues. CDR3 residues: CASSEHREQYF. CDR3 in DNA: TGTGCCAGCAGTGAACACCGGGAGCAGTACTTC.

V is TRBV7-2 and J is TRBJ1-2, with D hard to call. The CDR3 has 15 amino acids. CDR1 and CDR2 (germline): SGHTA, FQGNSA. V lost 5 bases, J lost 8 bases, and 21 bases lay in between. The CDR3 sequence is CASSLRGGQERGYTF. The CDR3 DNA is TGTGCCAGCAGCCTTAGAGGAGGCCAGGAGAGAGGCTACACCTTC.

The chain has TRBV7-3 and TRBJ2-4; the match to TRBD2 covers 9 bases. Near its end, the DNA agrees better with TRBJ2-7, so the J call may be wrong. Per the germline V gene, CDR1 is SGHTA and CDR2 is FQGTGA. The CDR3 totals 17 residues. The CDR3, as DNA: TGTGCCAGCAGCTTATACCAGGGTAGCGGGAGTTTTTACGAGCAGTACTTC. It is translated as CASSLYQGSGSFYEQYF.

The rearrangement uses TRBV6-6 and TRBJ2-7; possibly TRBD1 or TRBD2 for D (6 bases each). Trimming shortened V by 7 bases and J by 3 bases, and 13 bases separated the two germline ends. Germline V CDR1 and CDR2: MNHNY, SVGAGI (reference sequence). CDR3 size: 13 residues. CDR3 coding DNA: TGTGCCAGCATCAGGGGAGGTGACTACGAGCAGTACTTC. Translated, it gives CASIRGGDYEQYF.

This clonotype was found a few times. V gene TRBV12-3 or TRBV12-4 combines with J gene TRBJ2-5; TRBD2 matches 11 bases. This CDR3 is built from 16 residues. The J segment lost 1 base and the V segment lost 7 bases, leaving 8 bases of the junction unmatched. The CDR3 coding sequence is TGTGCCAGCAATATCGGGACTAGCGGTGTCCAAGAGACCCAGTACTTC. This codes for CASNIGTSGVQETQYF.

As for this clonotype: This clone may be a read error of a much larger clone one base away. This chain links TRBV28 with TRBJ1-2, with a weak D call TRBD1 (6 bases). The CDR3 covers 12 residues. Germline V gives CDR1 MDHEN, CDR2 SYDVKM. Trimming took off 6 bases at V and 7 bases at J, with 12 bases between the two ends. CDR3: CASSPDRRGYTF. In DNA form, the CDR3 reads TGTGCCAGCAGCCCCGACAGGCGTGGCTACACCTTC.

This clonotype was seen a handful of times. The chain combines TRBV25-1 with TRBJ2-1; the match to TRBD2 covers 11 bases. Looked up from germline, CDR1 is MGHDK and CDR2 is SYGVNS. With 3 bases clipped from V and 0 bases from J, the junction kept 10 bases outside the gene matches. CDR3 length equals 19 residues. The CDR3 spells CASSDPLTSGASSYNEQFF. The CDR3, as DNA: TGTGCCAGCAGTGATCCTTTGACTAGCGGGGCTAGCTCCTACAATGAGCAGTTCTTC. The entire variable domain, with the rest obtained from reference TRBV25-1 and TRBJ2-1, is as follows: EADIYQTPRYLVIGTGKKITLECSQTMGHDKMYWYQQDPGMELHLIHYSYGVNSTEKGDLSSESTVSRIRTEHFPLTLESARPSHTSQYLCASSDPLTSGASSYNEQFFGPGTRLTVL.

This clonotype was observed at least ten times. The chain is built from TRBV5-1 and TRBJ2-5; D call uncertain. CDR3 length: 16 amino acids. From germline, CDR1 is SGHRS and CDR2 YFSETQ. Trimming left V 4 bases short and J 4 bases short, with 20 bases between. CDR3 amino acids: CASSPVGVGYSETQYF. As DNA, the CDR3 is TGCGCCAGCAGCCCCGTGGGCGTCGGGTATTCAGAGACCCAGTACTTC. Full variable domain (remainder filled in from reference TRBV5-1 and TRBJ2-5): KAGVTQTPRYLIKTRGQQVTLSCSPISGHRSVSWYQQTPGQGLQFLFEYFSETQRNKGNFPGRFSGRQFSNSRSEMNVSTLELGDSALYLCASSPVGVGYSETQYFGPGTRLLVL.

This clonotype was counted a few times. J is TRBJ1-5 and V is TRBV12-5; 7 bases agree with TRBD1. CDR1 LGHNT and CDR2 FRNRAP come from the germline V gene. This CDR3 has 16 residues. V was pared by 1 base and J by 9 bases, with 12 bases of the junction left unmatched. The DNA of the CDR3 is TGTGCTAGTGGTTTGGGCGGACAGGCGGAGGGTCTGCCCCAGCATTTT. Its protein is CASGLGGQAEGLPQHF.

J is TRBJ1-2 and V is TRBV5-1; D unclear. This CDR3 comprises 15 residues. Trimming stripped 2 bases from V and 1 base from J, with 12 bases between. Germline V gene lookup returns CDR1 SGHRS and CDR2 YFSETQ. The CDR3 DNA follows: TGCGCCAGCAGCTTTGGCCGGGCAGATAACTATGGCTACACCTTC. Amino acids: CASSFGRADNYGYTF.

This sequence joins TRBV29-1 and TRBJ1-1, with a weak D call TRBD1 (6 bases). Germline values: CDR1 SQVTM, CDR2 ANQGSEA. The V end lost 3 bases, the J end lost 4 bases, and 12 bases lay between the germline ends. This CDR3 has 13 amino acids. CDR3 bases: TGCAGCGTTGACAGGTCGGGGGCCACTGAAGCTTTCTTT. It specifies CSVDRSGATEAFF.

This clonotype was seen more than once but under ten times. The chain joins TRBV30 to TRBJ2-1, with D uncertain. This CDR3 is built from 12 residues. CDR1 is GTSNPN, CDR2 SVGIG, per germline (reference sequence). Trimming cost V 2 bases and J 10 bases, with 12 bases left between them. CDR3 in amino acids: CAWSRSAREQFF. The CDR3 DNA follows: TGTGCCTGGAGTAGGTCCGCCCGCGAGCAGTTCTTC. Drawing the rest from reference TRBV30 and TRBJ2-1, the complete variable domain is SQTIHQWPATLVQPVGSPLSLECTVEGTSNPNLYWYRQAAGRGLQLLFYSVGIGQISSEVPQNLSASRPQDRQFILSSKKLLLSDSGFYLCAWSRSAREQFFGPGTRLTVL.

A few counts support this clonotype. J is TRBJ1-4 and V is TRBV7-6; D is uncertain. Trimming shortened V by 5 bases and J by 0 bases, and 10 bases separated the two germline ends. The CDR3 runs 15 residues. In germline, CDR1 is SGHVS, CDR2 FNYEAQ. Here the CDR3 reads CASSRFQATNEKLFF. CDR3 nucleotide sequence: TGTGCCAGCAGCAGGTTCCAAGCAACTAATGAAAAACTGTTTTTT.

This clonotype turned up a few times. The V and J genes are TRBV6-6 and TRBJ1-1; TRBD1 agrees at 7 bases. The CDR3 is made up of 12 amino acids. CDR1 and CDR2 (germline): MNHNY, SVGAGI (reference sequence). The ends lost 6 bases at V and 4 bases at J; junction bases unmatched: 2. The CDR3 protein is CASRTGSTEAFF. CDR3 nucleotide sequence: TGTGCCAGCAGGACAGGGAGCACTGAAGCTTTCTTT.

The gene calls are TRBV28 and TRBJ1-2; tentative D call: TRBD1 (5 bases). Trimming cost V 8 bases and J 9 bases, with 16 bases left between them. Per the germline V gene, CDR1 is MDHEN and CDR2 is SYDVKM. The CDR3 totals 12 residues. The CDR3 region is CASYWGGNRYTF. The CDR3 nucleotides read TGTGCCAGCTACTGGGGGGGGAATCGCTACACCTTC.

The chain employs TRBV20-1 and TRBJ2-1, with a tentative D call TRBD2 (5 bases). The V gene's germline CDR1 is DFQATT and CDR2 SNEGSKA (reference sequence). Trimming pared 0 bases from V and 0 bases from J, leaving 12 bases between. The CDR3 has 16 amino acids. The CDR3 loop reads CSAREGAPSSYNEQFF. CDR3 coding DNA: TGCAGTGCTAGAGAGGGAGCACCCAGCTCCTACAATGAGCAGTTCTTC.

This clonotype was seen only a few times. The chain uses TRBV4-3 and TRBJ2-1; no reliable D call. The CDR3 sequence is 15 residues long. The germline gives CDR1 LGHNA, CDR2 YSLEER. The V end was cut by 0 bases, the J end by 6 bases, with 12 bases between. As DNA, the CDR3 is TGCGCCAGCAGCCAAGATAGTCTAGTTCTCAATGAGCAGTTCTTC. It codes for CASSQDSLVLNEQFF.

The chain's CDR3 is CASSQESDRGLAFVYEQYF. CDR3 bases: TGCGCCAGCAGCCAAGAAAGTGACAGGGGTCTAGCATTTGTGTACGAGCAGTACTTC. V is TRBV4-1 and J is TRBJ2-7, with 8 bases that match TRBD1. V shed 0 bases and J 4 bases; nucleotides not matched to a gene: 17. Per the germline V gene, CDR1 is MGHRA and CDR2 is YSYEKL. The CDR3 is 19 residues long.

This clonotype has a handful of counts. The genes are TRBV21-1 and TRBJ2-1; the table's D gene call, TRBD2, was not cross checked with the DNA. TRBV21-1 has pseudogene status. CDR3 size: 19 residues. The CDR3 nucleotides are TGTGCCAGCAGCAAAGGAAGGACTAGCGGCAGGAGCTCCTACAATGAGCAGTTCTTC. Translated: CASSKGRTSGRSSYNEQFF.

The chain is built from TRBV27 and TRBJ2-5, with 10 bases that match TRBD1. Germline V gives CDR1 MNHEY, CDR2 SMNVEV (reference sequence). With V trimmed by 5 bases and J by 8 bases, 5 bases remained unmatched. The CDR3 consists of 13 residues. CDR3 nucleotides: TGTGCCAGCAGTGGTTGGGACAGGGGAACCCAGTACTTC. This codes for CASSGWDRGTQYF.